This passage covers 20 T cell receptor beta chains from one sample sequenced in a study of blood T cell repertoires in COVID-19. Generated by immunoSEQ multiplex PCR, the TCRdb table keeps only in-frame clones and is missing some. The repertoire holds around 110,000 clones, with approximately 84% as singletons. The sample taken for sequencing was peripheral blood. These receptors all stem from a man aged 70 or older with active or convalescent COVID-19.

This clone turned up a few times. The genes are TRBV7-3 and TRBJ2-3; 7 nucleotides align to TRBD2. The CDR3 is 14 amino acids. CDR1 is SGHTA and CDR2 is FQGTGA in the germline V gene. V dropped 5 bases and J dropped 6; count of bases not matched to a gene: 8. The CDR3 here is CASSQGLFSDTQYF. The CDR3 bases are TGTGCCAGCAGCCAGGGACTATTTAGTGATACGCAGTATTTT.

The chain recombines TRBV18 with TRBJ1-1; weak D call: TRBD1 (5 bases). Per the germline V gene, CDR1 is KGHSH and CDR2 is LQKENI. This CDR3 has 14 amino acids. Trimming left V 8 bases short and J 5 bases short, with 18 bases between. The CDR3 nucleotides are TGTGCCAGCCAATTGGCGGGGCCGGGGACTGAAGCTTTCTTT. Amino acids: CASQLAGPGTEAFF.

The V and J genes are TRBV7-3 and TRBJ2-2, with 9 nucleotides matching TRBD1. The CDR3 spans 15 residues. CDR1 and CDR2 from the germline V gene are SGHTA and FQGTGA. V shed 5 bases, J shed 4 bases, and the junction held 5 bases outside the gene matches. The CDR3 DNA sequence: TGTGCCAGCAGCACCGGGACAGGGTTCACCGGGGAGCTGTTTTTT. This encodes CASSTGTGFTGELFF.

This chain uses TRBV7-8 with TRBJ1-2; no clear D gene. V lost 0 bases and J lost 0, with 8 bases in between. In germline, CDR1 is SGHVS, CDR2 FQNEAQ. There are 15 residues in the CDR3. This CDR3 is CASSLARPANYGYTF. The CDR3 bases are TGTGCCAGCAGCTTAGCCAGGCCTGCTAACTATGGCTACACCTTC.

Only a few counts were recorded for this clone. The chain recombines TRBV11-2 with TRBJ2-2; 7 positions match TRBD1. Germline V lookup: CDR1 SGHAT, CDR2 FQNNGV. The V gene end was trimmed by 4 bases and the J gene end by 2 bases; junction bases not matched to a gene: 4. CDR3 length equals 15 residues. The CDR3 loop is CASSSRDRNTGELFF. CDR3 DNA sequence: TGTGCCAGCAGCTCCCGGGACAGAAACACCGGGGAGCTGTTTTTT.

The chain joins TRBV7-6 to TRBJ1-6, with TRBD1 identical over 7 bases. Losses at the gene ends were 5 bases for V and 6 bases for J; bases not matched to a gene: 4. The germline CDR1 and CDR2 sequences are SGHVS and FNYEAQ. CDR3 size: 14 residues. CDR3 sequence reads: CASSLGQSNSPLHF. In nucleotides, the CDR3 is TGTGCCAGCAGCCTGGGACAGTCTAATTCACCCCTCCACTTT.

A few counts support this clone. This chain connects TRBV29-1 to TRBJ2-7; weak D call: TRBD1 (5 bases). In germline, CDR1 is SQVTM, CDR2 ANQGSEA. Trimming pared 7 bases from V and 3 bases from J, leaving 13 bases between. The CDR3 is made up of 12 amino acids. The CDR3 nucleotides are TGCAGCGCCCAGACAGATATCTACGAGCAGTACTTC. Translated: CSAQTDIYEQYF.

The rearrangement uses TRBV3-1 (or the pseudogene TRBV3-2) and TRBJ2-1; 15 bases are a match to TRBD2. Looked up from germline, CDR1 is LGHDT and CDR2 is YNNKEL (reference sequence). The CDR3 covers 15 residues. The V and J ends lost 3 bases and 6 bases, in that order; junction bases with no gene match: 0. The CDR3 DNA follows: TGTGCCAGCAGCCAGGGACTAGCGGGAGGCAATGAGCAGTTCTTC. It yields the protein CASSQGLAGGNEQFF.

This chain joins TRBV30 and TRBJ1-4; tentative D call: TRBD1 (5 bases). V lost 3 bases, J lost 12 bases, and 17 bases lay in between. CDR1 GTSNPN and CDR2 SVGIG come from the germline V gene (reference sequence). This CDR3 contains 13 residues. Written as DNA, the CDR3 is TGTGCCTGGAGCGGGACTAAAATTCTGGAACTGTTTTTT. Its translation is CAWSGTKILELFF. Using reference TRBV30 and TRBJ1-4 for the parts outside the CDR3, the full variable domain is SQTIHQWPATLVQPVGSPLSLECTVEGTSNPNLYWYRQAAGRGLQLLFYSVGIGQISSEVPQNLSASRPQDRQFILSSKKLLLSDSGFYLCAWSGTKILELFFGSGTQLSVL.

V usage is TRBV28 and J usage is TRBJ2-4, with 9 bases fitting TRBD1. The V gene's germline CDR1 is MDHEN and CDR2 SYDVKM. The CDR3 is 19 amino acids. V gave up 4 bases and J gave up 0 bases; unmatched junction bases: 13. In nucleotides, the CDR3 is TGTGCCAGCAGTTCGGGACAGGGCTATCTCCCTAGAGCCAAAAACATTCAGTACTTC. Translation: CASSSGQGYLPRAKNIQYF.

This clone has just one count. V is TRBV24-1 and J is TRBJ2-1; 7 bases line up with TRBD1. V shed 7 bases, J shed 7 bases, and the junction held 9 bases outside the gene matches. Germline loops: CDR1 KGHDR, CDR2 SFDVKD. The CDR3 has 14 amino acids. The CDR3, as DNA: TGTGCCACCAGCGGGACAGTTTTTGGAAATGAGCAGTTCTTC. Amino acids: CATSGTVFGNEQFF.

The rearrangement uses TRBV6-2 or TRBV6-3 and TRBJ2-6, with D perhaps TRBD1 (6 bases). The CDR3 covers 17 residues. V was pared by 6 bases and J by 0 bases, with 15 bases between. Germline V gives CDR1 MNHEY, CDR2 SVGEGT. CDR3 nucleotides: TGTGCCAGCAGCACCGGACAGAGTCGCTCTGGGGCCAACGTCCTGACTTTC. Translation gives CASSTGQSRSGANVLTF.

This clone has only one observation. Here the CDR3 reads CASSLGGPGYTF. CDR3 DNA sequence: TGTGCCAGCAGCCTGGGGGGACCTGGCTACACCTTC. This chain links TRBV12-3 or TRBV12-4 with TRBJ1-2; possible D gene TRBD1, 5 bases. This CDR3 has 12 residues. Trimming shortened V by 6 bases and J by 7 bases, and 12 bases separated the two germline ends.

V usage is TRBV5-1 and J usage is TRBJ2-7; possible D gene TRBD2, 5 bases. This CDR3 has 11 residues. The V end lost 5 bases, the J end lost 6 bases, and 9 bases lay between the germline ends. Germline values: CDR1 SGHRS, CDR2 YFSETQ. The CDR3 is CASSRGSEQYF. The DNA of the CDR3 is TGCGCCAGCAGTCGCGGGTCCGAGCAGTACTTC.

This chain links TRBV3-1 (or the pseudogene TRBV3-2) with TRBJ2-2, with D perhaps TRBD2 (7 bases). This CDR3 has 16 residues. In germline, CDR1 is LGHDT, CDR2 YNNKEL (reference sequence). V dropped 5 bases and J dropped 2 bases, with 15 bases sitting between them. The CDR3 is CASSSARGANTGELFF. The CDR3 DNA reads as TGTGCCAGCAGCTCGGCCCGGGGGGCTAACACCGGGGAGCTGTTTTTT.

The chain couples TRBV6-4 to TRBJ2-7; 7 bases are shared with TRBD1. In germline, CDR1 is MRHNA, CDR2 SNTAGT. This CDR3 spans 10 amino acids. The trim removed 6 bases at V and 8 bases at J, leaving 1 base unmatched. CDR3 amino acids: CASRRGQQYF. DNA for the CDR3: TGTGCCAGCAGGAGGGGGCAGCAGTACTTC.

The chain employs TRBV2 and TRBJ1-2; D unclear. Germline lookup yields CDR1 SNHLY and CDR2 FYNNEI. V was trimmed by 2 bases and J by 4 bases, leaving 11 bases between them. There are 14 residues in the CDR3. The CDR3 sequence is CASSERLGAYGYTF. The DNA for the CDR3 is TGTGCCAGCAGTGAAAGGCTGGGAGCCTATGGCTACACCTTC.

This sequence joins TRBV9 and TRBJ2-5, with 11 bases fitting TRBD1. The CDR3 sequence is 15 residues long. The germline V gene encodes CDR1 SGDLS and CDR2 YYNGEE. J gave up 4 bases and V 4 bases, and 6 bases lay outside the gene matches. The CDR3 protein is CASSTTGTGGETQYF. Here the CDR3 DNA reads TGTGCCAGCAGCACCACCGGGACAGGGGGAGAGACCCAGTACTTC.

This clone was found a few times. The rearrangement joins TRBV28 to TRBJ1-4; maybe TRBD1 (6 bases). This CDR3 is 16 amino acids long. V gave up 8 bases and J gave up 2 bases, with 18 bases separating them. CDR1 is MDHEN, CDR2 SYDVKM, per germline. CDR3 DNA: TGTGCCAGCTCCCCCGCAGGGGTGGCGACTAATGAAAAACTGTTTTTT. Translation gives CASSPAGVATNEKLFF.

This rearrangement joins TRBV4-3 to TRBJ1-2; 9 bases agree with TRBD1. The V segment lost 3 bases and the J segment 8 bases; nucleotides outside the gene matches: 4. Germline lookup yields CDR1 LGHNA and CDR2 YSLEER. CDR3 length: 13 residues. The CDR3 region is CASSHDRGGGYTF. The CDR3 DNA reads TGCGCCAGCAGCCATGACAGGGGGGGCGGCTACACCTTC.